This is a list of T cell receptor beta chains from one sample in a study of blood T cell repertoires in COVID-19. Profiled with immunoSEQ multiplex PCR; TCRdb holds only in-frame clones, not every one. Counted here are approximately 200,000 clones, approximately 91% occurring once; the ten biggest clones make up around 2.8%. Specimen: peripheral blood. The source of these receptors is a woman aged 55-75 years with acute or convalescent COVID-19. Both conserved end residues are trimmed from each CDR3.

J gene: TRBJ2-7; V gene: TRBV11-1; CDR3 protein: ASSSRRDFGYEQY
J gene: TRBJ2-1; V gene: TRBV2; CDR3 protein: ASRQGGNEQF
J gene: TRBJ1-2; V gene: TRBV15; CDR3 protein: ATRPSGTGTNYGYT
J gene: TRBJ2-1; V gene: TRBV7-2; CDR3 protein: ASSLAGGNEQF
J gene: TRBJ1-1; V gene: TRBV12-3/TRBV12-4; CDR3 protein: ASRAGGTEAF
J gene: TRBJ1-3; V gene: TRBV18; CDR3 protein: ASSSDRVVGNTIY
J gene: TRBJ1-2; V gene: TRBV12-3/TRBV12-4; CDR3 protein: ASSAQGGGYT
J gene: TRBJ2-2; V gene: TRBV5-6; CDR3 protein: ASSWGTGGTGELF
J gene: TRBJ1-1; V gene: TRBV18; CDR3 protein: ASSPPTGDTEAF
J gene: TRBJ2-5; V gene: TRBV18; CDR3 protein: ASSRDRALQETQY
J gene: TRBJ1-2; V gene: TRBV7-8; CDR3 protein: ASSLATQTNYGYT
J gene: TRBJ2-5; V gene: TRBV13; CDR3 protein: ASSSRGQGGETQY
J gene: TRBJ2-2; V gene: TRBV7-2; CDR3 protein: ASSYRRGNTGELF
J gene: TRBJ1-1; V gene: TRBV19; CDR3 protein: ASSKVGGNTEAF
J gene: TRBJ2-3; V gene: TRBV30; CDR3 protein: AWSWGADTQY
J gene: TRBJ1-2; V gene: TRBV7-2; CDR3 protein: ASSLDRETYGYT
J gene: TRBJ1-1; V gene: TRBV7-2; CDR3 protein: ASSPRTGYMNTEAF
J gene: TRBJ1-2; V gene: TRBV7-2; CDR3 protein: ASSLSQGAPYGYT
J gene: TRBJ1-1; V gene: TRBV9; CDR3 protein: ASSVLKQGSEAF
J gene: TRBJ1-4; V gene: TRBV7-6; CDR3 protein: ASSLVGTIGHEKLF
J gene: TRBJ2-5; V gene: TRBV18; CDR3 protein: ASSPLGTSGRGLETQY
J gene: TRBJ1-2; V gene: TRBV7-9; CDR3 protein: ASSARDTRTYGYT
J gene: TRBJ1-2; V gene: TRBV7-9; CDR3 protein: ASSRRDRLYGYT
J gene: TRBJ1-2; V gene: TRBV6-5; CDR3 protein: ASSRRGNIYGYT
J gene: TRBJ2-5; V gene: TRBV5-1; CDR3 protein: ASSSWSSETQY
J gene: TRBJ2-1; V gene: TRBV19; CDR3 protein: ASSIWLDYNEQF
J gene: TRBJ1-2; V gene: TRBV23-1; CDR3 protein: ASTSAFSRPYGYT
J gene: TRBJ2-3; V gene: TRBV29-1; CDR3 protein: SVYRGYRSVTDTQY
J gene: TRBJ1-2; V gene: TRBV10-2; CDR3 protein: ATGTGEDFRANYGYT
J gene: TRBJ2-5; V gene: TRBV6-5; CDR3 protein: ASSYGWGQGQETQY
J gene: TRBJ1-6; V gene: TRBV7-2; CDR3 protein: ASSLSPSYNSPLH
J gene: TRBJ2-7; V gene: TRBV7-9; CDR3 protein: ASSLSGEAYEQY
J gene: TRBJ2-2; V gene: TRBV19; CDR3 protein: ASSLRTGGASTGELF
J gene: TRBJ1-3; V gene: TRBV30; CDR3 protein: AWIIGGPGNTIY
J gene: TRBJ2-7; V gene: TRBV28; CDR3 protein: ASNRPGVFYEQY
J gene: TRBJ1-1; V gene: TRBV2; CDR3 protein: ASRRQGPNTEAF
J gene: TRBJ1-1; V gene: TRBV18; CDR3 protein: ASSRSGGNTEAF
J gene: TRBJ1-5; V gene: TRBV19; CDR3 protein: ASSLDVRPQH
J gene: TRBJ2-3; V gene: TRBV11-2; CDR3 protein: ASSLDGQGPDTQY
J gene: TRBJ1-2; V gene: TRBV28; CDR3 protein: ASSLSQTWGYT
J gene: TRBJ2-7; V gene: TRBV30; CDR3 protein: AWGQGAREQY
J gene: TRBJ2-7; V gene: TRBV13; CDR3 protein: ASSLVGLHYEQY
J gene: TRBJ2-3; V gene: TRBV9; CDR3 protein: ASSVGPGTRMY
J gene: TRBJ1-5; V gene: TRBV6-5; CDR3 protein: ASKSGVSNQPQH
J gene: TRBJ1-3; V gene: TRBV6-1; CDR3 protein: ASSETRPPWY
J gene: TRBJ1-5; V gene: TRBV7-2; CDR3 protein: ASSPQGTAGNQPQH
J gene: TRBJ1-2; V gene: TRBV6-5; CDR3 protein: ASSKQGRYGYT
J gene: TRBJ1-2; V gene: TRBV19; CDR3 protein: ASSIRRTNYGYT
J gene: TRBJ1-5; V gene: TRBV2; CDR3 protein: ASSLGTGLNQPQH